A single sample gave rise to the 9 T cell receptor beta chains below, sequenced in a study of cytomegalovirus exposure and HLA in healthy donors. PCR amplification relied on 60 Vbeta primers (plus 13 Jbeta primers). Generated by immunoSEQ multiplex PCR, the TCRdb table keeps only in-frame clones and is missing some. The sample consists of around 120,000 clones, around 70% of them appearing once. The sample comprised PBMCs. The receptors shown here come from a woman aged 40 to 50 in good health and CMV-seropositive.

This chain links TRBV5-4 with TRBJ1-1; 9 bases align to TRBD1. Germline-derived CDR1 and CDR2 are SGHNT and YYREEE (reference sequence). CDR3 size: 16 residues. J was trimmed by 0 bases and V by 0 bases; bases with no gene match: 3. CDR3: CASSLGGQGMNTEAFF. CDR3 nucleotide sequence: TGTGCCAGCAGCTTGGGAGGACAGGGGATGAACACTGAAGCTTTCTTT.

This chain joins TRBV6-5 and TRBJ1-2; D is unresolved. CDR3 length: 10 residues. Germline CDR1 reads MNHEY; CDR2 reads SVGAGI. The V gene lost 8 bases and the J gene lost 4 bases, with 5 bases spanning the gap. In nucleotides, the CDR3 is TGTGCCAGCTACAGCTATGGCTACACCTTC. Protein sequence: CASYSYGYTF.

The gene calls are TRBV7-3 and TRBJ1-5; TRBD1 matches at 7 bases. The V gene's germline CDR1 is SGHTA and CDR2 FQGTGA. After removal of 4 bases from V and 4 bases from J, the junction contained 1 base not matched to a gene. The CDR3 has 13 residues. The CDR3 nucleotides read TGTGCCAGCAGCTCGGACAGGAATCAGCCCCAGCATTTT. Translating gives CASSSDRNQPQHF.

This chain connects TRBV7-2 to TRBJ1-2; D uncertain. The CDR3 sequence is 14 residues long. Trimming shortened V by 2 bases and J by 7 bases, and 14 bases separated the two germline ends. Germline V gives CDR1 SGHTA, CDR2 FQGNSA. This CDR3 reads CASSLSGLEAGYTF. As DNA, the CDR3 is TGTGCCAGCAGCTTATCGGGGTTGGAGGCTGGCTACACCTTC.

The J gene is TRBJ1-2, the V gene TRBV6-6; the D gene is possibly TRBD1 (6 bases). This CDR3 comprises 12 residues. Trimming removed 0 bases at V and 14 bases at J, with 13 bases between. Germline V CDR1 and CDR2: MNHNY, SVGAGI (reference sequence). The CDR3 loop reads CASSYSGGGPTF. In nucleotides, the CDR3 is TGTGCCAGCAGTTACTCAGGGGGGGGGCCTACCTTC.

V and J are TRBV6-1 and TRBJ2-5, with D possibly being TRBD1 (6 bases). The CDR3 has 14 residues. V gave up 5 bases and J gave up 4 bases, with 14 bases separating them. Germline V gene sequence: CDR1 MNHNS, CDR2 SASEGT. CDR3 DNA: TGTGCCAGCAGTCTTCAGGGGTTCGGAGAGACCCAGTACTTC. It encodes CASSLQGFGETQYF.

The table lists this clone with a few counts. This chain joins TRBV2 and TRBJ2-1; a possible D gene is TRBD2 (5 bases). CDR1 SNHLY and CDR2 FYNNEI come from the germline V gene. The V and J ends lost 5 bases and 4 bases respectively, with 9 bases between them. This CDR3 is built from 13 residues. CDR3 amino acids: CASSPPGYNEQFF. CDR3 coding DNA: TGTGCCAGCAGTCCTCCGGGGTACAATGAGCAGTTCTTC. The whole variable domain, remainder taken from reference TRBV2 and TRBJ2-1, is EPEVTQTPSHQVTQMGQEVILRCVPISNHLYFYWYRQILGQKVEFLVSFYNNEISEKSEIFDDQFSVERPDGSNFTLKIRSTKLEDSAMYFCASSPPGYNEQFFGPGTRLTVL.

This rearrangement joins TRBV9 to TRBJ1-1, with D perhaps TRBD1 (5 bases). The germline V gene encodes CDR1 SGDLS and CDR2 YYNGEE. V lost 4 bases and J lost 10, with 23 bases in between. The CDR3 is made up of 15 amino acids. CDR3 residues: CASSPASAGGVGAFF. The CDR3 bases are TGTGCCAGCAGCCCCGCATCAGCGGGAGGGGTCGGAGCTTTCTTT.

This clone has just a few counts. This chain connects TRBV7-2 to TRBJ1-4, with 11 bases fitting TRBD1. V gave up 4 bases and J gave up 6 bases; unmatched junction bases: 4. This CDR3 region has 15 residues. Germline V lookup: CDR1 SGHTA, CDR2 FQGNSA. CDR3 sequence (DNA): TGTGCCAGCAGCTCCCCGGGACAGGGGGATGAAAAACTGTTTTTT. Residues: CASSSPGQGDEKLFF.